Sequencing of this T cell receptor beta chain was carried out in a study of T cells after posttransplantation cyclophosphamide. The naive gate required viable CD3+CD4+ or CD3+CD8+ cells with CCR7+CD45RA+CD45RO-CD95-CD27+CD28+ phenotype. Libraries were prepared by immunoSEQ multiplex PCR; TCRdb keeps only in-frame clonotypes and omits some of them. The sample carries some 33,000 clones, about 91% recorded once. Germline V lookup: CDR1 MNHNS, CDR2 SASEGT. V lost 0 bases, J lost 7 bases, and 3 bases lay in between. The CDR3 totals 12 residues. This chain connects TRBV6-1 to TRBJ2-2; D gene ambiguous. The sequenced sample was naive CD4+ T cells sorted from blood. The origin of this receptor is a man aged 25 to 40 in good health and a related stem cell transplant donor. The CDR3, as DNA: TGTGCCAGCAGTGAAGCCCGCGGGGAGCTGTTTTTT. Translation: CASSEARGELFF.